This entry describes one T cell receptor beta chain. Its antigen is unidentified. The V gene end was trimmed by 4 bases and the J gene end by 9 bases; junction bases not matched to a gene: 7. Germline values: CDR1 SNHLY, CDR2 FYNNEI. This CDR3 is 16 amino acids long. The method was immunoSEQ multiplex PCR; TCRdb's version includes in-frame clones alone and lacks a portion of them. The sample includes about 20,000 clones, about 71% of them seen just once. The sample originates from a study of Tregs in tolerant kidney transplant recipients. Material: Tregs from blood cultured with allogeneic cells. The J gene is TRBJ2-1, the V gene TRBV2; 15 nucleotides match TRBD2. This receptor was identified in a human donor in good health. The CDR3 DNA sequence: TGTGCCAGCAGTGCTACGTGGGGACTAGCGGGGGGTGAGCAGTTCTTC. As protein: CASSATWGLAGGEQFF.